A selection of T cell receptor beta chains follows, all from one sample in a study of T cell repertoires in cytomegalovirus infection. Each CDR3 protein is one row after TCRdb ran MiXCR on the reads. Of roughly 640,000 distinct CDR3 sequences listed, 20% to 25% were seen once; the top ten hold approximately 8.2%. Sequenced sample: CD8+ T cells from PBMCs. These receptors were taken from a human donor in good health (CMV status not recorded). Some clones in this sample may be carry-over from other donors' samples. CDR3s include the opening cysteine and the closing phenylalanine or tryptophan. D genes are given only for firm matches. Where a row states a size, it is once, few, many or the class of an expanded clone; other rows omit it.

v_call	clone_size	d_call	j_call	cdr3_length	cdr3_aa	cdr3_nt
TRBV7-9	many	TRBD1	TRBJ1-1	13	CASTGQMNTEAFF	TGTGCCAGCACGGGACAGATGAACACTGAAGCTTTCTTT
TRBV29-1	NA	NA	TRBJ2-7	16	CSVEDGFGSNSYEQYF	TGCAGCGTTGAAGATGGCTTCGGAAGTAACTCCTACGAGCAGTACTTC
TRBV19	many	TRBD1	TRBJ1-6	15	CASSQGQGVNSPLHF	TGTGCCAGTAGTCAAGGACAGGGCGTAAATTCACCCCTCCACTTT
TRBV6-5	few	TRBD1	TRBJ1-1	13	CASSYSKDREPFF	TGTGCCAGCAGTTACTCGAAGGACAGGGAACCTTTCTTT
TRBV7-2	many	NA	TRBJ1-2	16	CASSFSAGDQSHGYTF	TGTGCCAGCAGCTTCAGCGCAGGGGACCAAAGTCATGGCTACACCTTC
TRBV12-3/TRBV12-4	many	NA	TRBJ2-7	12	CASSFGRYEQYF	TGTGCCAGCAGTTTTGGCCGTTACGAGCAGTACTTC
TRBV11-1	many	TRBD1	TRBJ2-1	16	CASSSPGQGFYNEQFF	TGTGCCAGCAGCTCACCGGGACAGGGTTTTTACAATGAGCAGTTCTTC
TRBV15	NA	NA	TRBJ2-3	11	CATRVTDTQYF	TGTGCCACCAGAGTAACAGATACGCAGTATTTT
TRBV10-2	NA	TRBD1	TRBJ2-7	18	CASSESGTGRLISYEQYF	TGCGCCAGCAGTGAGTCTGGGACAGGGAGGCTTATTTCCTACGAGCAGTACTTC
TRBV24-1	many	NA	TRBJ1-6	17	CATSDTGLRSENSPLHF	TGTGCCACCAGCGATACGGGACTCCGATCGGAAAATTCACCCCTCCACTTT
TRBV28	few	NA	TRBJ2-1	16	CASSPLGVALYNEQFF	TGTGCCAGCAGCCCTCTAGGGGTAGCTTTATACAATGAGCAGTTCTTC
TRBV7-6	NA	NA	TRBJ2-5	11	CASSSPLGQYF	TGTGCCAGCAGCTCGCCCCTTGGCCAGTACTTC
TRBV7-8	many	NA	TRBJ1-1	15	CASSLDSEGNTEAFF	TGTGCCAGCAGCTTAGACAGCGAGGGGAACACTGAAGCTTTCTTT
TRBV4-1	NA	NA	TRBJ2-1	15	CASSQAFRGSDEQFF	TGCGCCAGCAGCCAAGCCTTCCGGGGCAGCGATGAGCAGTTCTTC
TRBV13	NA	TRBD1	TRBJ1-5	16	CASSLGIRGQGQPQHF	TGTGCCAGCAGCTTAGGGATCAGGGGGCAAGGTCAGCCCCAGCATTTT